This T cell receptor (beta chain) was sequenced in a study of T cells after yellow fever vaccination. In its sample, this clonotype was seen many times. TCRdb re-called the 5' RACE reads through MiXCR, storing one row per CDR3 protein. The sample holds about 75,000 distinct CDR3 sequences; roughly 7% are singletons and the top ten take around 28%. Trimming left V 0 bases short and J 0 bases short, with 11 bases between. Germline CDR1 is LGHDT and CDR2 is YNNKEL (reference sequence). This CDR3 contains 17 residues. The specimen comprised CD8+ T cells sorted from PBMCs, sampled roughly 10 days after the first yellow fever vaccination. This chain connects TRBV3-1 to TRBJ2-2; D is undetermined. The sequence derives from a man younger than 30 who received the YFV17D yellow fever vaccine. The CDR3 protein is CASSQEGGPANTGELFF. CDR3 nucleotide sequence: TGTGCCAGCAGCCAAGAGGGCGGTCCAGCGAACACCGGGGAGCTGTTTTTT.